A single sample is the source of the 2 T cell receptor beta chains below, sequenced in a study of T cells in tumors after PD-1 blockade. TCRdb's copy holds only in-frame clones and misses some; the assay was immunoSEQ multiplex PCR. This table holds some 11,000 clones, less than 65% found once. The sample in question was tumor tissue, obtained before anti-PD-1 treatment. The source of these receptors is a human donor with basal cell carcinoma.

The V and J genes are TRBV2 and TRBJ2-2; D is possibly TRBD1 (6 bases). Germline CDR1 reads SNHLY; CDR2 reads FYNNEI. The CDR3 totals 14 residues. V was trimmed by 6 bases and J by 4 bases, leaving 12 bases between them. CDR3 amino acids: CASRGQHITGELFF. In nucleotides, the CDR3 is TGTGCCAGCAGGGGACAACACATCACCGGGGAGCTGTTTTTT.

In this sample, this clone turned up once. The CDR3 region is CASSLPGLNTEAFF. The CDR3 nucleotides are TGTGCCAGCAGCCTACCGGGACTCAACACTGAAGCTTTCTTT. V and J are TRBV3-1 (or the pseudogene TRBV3-2) and TRBJ1-1, with D perhaps matching TRBD1 (5 bases). The CDR3 sequence is 14 residues long. Germline assignment: CDR1 LGHDT and CDR2 YNNKEL (reference sequence). Trimming stripped 4 bases from V and 2 bases from J, with 11 bases between.